This TCR beta chain was sequenced for a study of CD8 T cells in Susac syndrome. RNA totalling about 0.45 to 1 ug underwent reverse transcription with random hexamers. The amplification used immunoSEQ multiplex PCR on TCR beta CDR3; it spanned 54 Vbeta and 13 Jbeta. TCRdb itself ran the immunoSEQ multiplex PCR reads through MiXCR, one entry per CDR3 protein. The repertoire holds just over 300,000 distinct CDR3 sequences, 90% to 95% seen once, with roughly 0.064% in the top ten. This clonotype has just one count. The CDR3 covers 13 residues. Germline V gene lookup returns CDR1 DFQATT and CDR2 SNEGSKA (reference sequence). V lost 3 bases to trimming and J lost 2 bases, with 11 bases between them. Sequencing of TCR beta was performed on blood CD8+ and CD4+ T cells.

J is TRBJ2-7 and V is TRBV20-1; D is ambiguous. Sequencing input: CD4+ T cells from PBMCs. The receptor was derived from a human donor with multiple sclerosis. The CDR3 spells CSASVAATYEQYF. CDR3 nucleotide sequence: TGCAGTGCTAGTGTGGCGGCAACCTACGAGCAGTACTTC.